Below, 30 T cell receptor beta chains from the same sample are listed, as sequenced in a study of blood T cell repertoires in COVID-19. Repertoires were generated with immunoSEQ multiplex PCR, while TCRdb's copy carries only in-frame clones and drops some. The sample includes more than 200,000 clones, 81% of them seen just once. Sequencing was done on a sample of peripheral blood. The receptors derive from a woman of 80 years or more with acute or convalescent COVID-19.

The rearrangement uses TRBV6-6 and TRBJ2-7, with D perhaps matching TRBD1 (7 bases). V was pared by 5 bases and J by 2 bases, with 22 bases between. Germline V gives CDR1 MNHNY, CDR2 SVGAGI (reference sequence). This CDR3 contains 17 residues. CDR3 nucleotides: TGTGCCAGCAGTCTTAGCGGACGGGACAGTTTCCCCTACGAGCAGTACTTC. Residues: CASSLSGRDSFPYEQYF.

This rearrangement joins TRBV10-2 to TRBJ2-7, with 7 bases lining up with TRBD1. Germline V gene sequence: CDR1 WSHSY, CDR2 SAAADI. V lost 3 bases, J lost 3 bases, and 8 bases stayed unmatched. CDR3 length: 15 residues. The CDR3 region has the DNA TGCGCCAGCAGTGATCCGGGACAGAACTACTACGAGCAGTACTTC. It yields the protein CASSDPGQNYYEQYF.

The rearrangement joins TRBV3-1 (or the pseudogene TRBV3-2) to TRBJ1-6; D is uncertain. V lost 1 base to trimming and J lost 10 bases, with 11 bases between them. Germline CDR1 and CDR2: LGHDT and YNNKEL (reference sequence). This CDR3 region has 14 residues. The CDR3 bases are TGTGCCAGCAGCCAAGTCAGGATAGGATCACCCCTCCACTTT. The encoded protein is CASSQVRIGSPLHF.

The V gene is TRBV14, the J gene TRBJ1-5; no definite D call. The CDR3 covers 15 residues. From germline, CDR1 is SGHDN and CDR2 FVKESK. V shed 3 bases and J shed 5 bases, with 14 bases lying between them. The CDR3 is CASSHRNGQDQPQHF. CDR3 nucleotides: TGTGCCAGCAGCCACCGTAACGGTCAGGATCAGCCCCAGCATTTT.

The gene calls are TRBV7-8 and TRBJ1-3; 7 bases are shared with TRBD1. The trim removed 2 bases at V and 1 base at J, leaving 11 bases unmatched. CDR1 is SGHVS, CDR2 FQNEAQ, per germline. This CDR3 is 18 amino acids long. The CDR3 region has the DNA TGTGCCAGCAGCTTACGGGCAACAGGGGTGCTTTCTGGAAACACCATATATTTT. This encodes CASSLRATGVLSGNTIYF.

CDR3 amino acids: CASSSGLAGGNEQFF. DNA of the CDR3: TGTGCCAGCAGCTCTGGACTAGCGGGGGGCAATGAGCAGTTCTTC. This chain links TRBV11-2 with TRBJ2-1, with 14 bases fitting TRBD2. CDR1 and CDR2 from the germline V gene are SGHAT and FQNNGV. The CDR3 sequence is 15 residues long. Trimming cost V 4 bases and J 6 bases; bases outside gene matches: 2.

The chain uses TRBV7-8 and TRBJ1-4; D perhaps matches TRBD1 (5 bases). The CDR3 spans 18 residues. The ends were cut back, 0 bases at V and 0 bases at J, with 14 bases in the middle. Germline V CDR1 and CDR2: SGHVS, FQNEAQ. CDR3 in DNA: TGTGCCAGCAGCTTAGCGGTCCAGGGAAATCCAACTAATGAAAAACTGTTTTTT. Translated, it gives CASSLAVQGNPTNEKLFF.

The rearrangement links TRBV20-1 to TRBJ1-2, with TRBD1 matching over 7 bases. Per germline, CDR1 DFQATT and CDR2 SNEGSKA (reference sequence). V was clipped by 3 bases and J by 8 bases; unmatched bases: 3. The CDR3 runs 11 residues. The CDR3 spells CSASGTEGYTF. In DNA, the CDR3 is TGCAGTGCTAGCGGGACAGAGGGCTACACCTTC.

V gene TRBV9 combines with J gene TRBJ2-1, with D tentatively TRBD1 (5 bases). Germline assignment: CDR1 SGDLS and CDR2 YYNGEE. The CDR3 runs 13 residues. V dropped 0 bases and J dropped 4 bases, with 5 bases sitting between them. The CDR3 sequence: CASSVGQYNEQFF. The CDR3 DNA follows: TGTGCCAGCAGCGTAGGACAGTACAATGAGCAGTTCTTC.

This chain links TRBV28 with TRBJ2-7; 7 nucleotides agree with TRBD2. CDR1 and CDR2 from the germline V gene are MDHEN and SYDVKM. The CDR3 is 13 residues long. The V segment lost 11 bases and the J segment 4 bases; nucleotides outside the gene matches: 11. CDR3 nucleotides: TGTGCCCTGGGGGGGTGGTCCATGTACGAGCAGTACTTC. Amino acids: CALGGWSMYEQYF.

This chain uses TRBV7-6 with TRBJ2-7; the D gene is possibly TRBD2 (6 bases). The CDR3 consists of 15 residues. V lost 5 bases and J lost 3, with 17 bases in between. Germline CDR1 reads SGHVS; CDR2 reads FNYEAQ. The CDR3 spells CASSRGGQGGYEQYF. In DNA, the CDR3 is TGTGCCAGCAGCCGGGGTGGGCAGGGAGGCTACGAGCAGTACTTC.

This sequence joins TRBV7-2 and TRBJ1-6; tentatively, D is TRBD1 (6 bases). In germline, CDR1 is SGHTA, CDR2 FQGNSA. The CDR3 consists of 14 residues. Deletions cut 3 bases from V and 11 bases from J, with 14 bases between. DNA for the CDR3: TGTGCCAGCAGCTTTAACAGGGATTATCCACCCCTCCACTTT. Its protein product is CASSFNRDYPPLHF.

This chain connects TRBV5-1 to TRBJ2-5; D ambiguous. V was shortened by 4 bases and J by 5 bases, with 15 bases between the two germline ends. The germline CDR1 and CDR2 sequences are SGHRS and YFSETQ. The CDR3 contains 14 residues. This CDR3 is CASSRQAPPETQYF. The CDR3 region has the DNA TGCGCCAGCAGCCGGCAAGCGCCTCCGGAGACCCAGTACTTC.

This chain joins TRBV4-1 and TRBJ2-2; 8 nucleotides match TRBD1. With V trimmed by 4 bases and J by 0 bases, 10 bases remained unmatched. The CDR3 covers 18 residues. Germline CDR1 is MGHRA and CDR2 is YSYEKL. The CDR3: CASSPKSPQGANTGELFF. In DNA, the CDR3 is TGCGCCAGCAGCCCAAAGTCCCCACAGGGGGCGAACACCGGGGAGCTGTTTTTT.

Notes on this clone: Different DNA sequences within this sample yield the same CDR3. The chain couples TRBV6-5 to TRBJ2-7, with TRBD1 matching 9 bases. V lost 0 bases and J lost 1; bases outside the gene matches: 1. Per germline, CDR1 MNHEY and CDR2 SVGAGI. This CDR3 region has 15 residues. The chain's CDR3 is CASSYSGTGSYEQYF. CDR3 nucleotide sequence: TGTGCCAGCAGTTACTCCGGGACAGGGTCCTACGAGCAGTACTTC.

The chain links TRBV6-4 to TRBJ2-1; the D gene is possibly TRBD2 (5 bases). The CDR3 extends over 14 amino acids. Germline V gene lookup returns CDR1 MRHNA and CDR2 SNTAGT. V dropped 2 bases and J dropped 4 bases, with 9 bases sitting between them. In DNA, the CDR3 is TGTGCCAGCAGTGACAGGGCGGGTTACAATGAGCAGTTCTTC. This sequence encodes CASSDRAGYNEQFF.

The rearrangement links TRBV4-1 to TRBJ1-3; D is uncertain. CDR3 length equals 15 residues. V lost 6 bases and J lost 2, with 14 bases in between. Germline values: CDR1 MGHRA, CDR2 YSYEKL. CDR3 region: CASSPRSGTGNTIYF. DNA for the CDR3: TGCGCCAGCAGTCCTAGGTCGGGGACTGGAAACACCATATATTTT.

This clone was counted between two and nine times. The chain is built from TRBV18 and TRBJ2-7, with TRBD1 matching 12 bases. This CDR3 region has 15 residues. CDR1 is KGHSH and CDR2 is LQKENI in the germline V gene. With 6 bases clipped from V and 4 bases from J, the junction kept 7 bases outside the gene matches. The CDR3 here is CASSPGTGGLYEQYF. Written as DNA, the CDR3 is TGTGCCAGCTCGCCCGGGACAGGGGGCCTGTACGAGCAGTACTTC.

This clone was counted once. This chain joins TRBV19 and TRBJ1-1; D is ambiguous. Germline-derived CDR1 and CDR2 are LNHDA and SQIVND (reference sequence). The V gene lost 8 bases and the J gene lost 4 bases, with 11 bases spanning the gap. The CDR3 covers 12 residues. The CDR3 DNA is TGTGCCAGTGGAGACTACTTCACTGAAGCTTTCTTT. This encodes CASGDYFTEAFF.

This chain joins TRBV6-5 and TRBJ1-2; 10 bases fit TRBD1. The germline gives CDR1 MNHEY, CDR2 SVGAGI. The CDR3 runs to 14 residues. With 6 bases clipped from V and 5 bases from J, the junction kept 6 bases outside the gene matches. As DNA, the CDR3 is TGTGCCAGCAGGCGACAGGGGGCAAAGTATGGCTACACCTTC. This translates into CASRRQGAKYGYTF.

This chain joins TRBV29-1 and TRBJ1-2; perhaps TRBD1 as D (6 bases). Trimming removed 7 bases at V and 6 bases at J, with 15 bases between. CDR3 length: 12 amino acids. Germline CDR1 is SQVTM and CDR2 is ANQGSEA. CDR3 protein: CSGHRVRDGYTF. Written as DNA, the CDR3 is TGCAGCGGCCACAGGGTTCGTGATGGCTACACCTTC.

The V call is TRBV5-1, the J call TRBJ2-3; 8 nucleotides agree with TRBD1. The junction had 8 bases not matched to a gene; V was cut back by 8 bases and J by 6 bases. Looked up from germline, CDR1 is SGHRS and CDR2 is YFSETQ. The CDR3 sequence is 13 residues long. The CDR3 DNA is TGCGCCAGTAATCAGGGGGCAGAGGATACGCAGTATTTT. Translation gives CASNQGAEDTQYF.

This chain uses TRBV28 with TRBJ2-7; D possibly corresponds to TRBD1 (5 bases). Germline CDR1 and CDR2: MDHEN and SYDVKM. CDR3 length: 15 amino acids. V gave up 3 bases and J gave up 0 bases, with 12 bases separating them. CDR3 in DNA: TGTGCCAGCAGTTTGGTCGACAGAAACTCCTACGAGCAGTACTTC. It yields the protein CASSLVDRNSYEQYF.

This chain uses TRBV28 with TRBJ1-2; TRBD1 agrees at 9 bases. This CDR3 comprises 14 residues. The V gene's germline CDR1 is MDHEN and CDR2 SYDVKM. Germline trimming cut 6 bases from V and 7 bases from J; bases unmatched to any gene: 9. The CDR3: CASRTQGASSGYTF. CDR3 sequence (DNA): TGTGCCAGCAGAACACAGGGGGCTTCCTCTGGCTACACCTTC.

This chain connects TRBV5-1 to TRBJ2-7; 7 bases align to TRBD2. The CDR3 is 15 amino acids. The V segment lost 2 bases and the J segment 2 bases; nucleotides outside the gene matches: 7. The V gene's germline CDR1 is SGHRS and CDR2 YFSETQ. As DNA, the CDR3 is TGCGCCAGCAGCTTAAGCCGGGACTACCCCTACGAGCAGTACTTC. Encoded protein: CASSLSRDYPYEQYF.

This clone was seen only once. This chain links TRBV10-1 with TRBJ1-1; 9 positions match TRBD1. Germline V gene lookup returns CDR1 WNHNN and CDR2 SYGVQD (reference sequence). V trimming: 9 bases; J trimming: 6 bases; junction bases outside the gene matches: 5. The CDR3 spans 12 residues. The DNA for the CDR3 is TGCGCCAGTGGGACAGGGAGGGCTGAAGCTTTCTTT. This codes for CASGTGRAEAFF.

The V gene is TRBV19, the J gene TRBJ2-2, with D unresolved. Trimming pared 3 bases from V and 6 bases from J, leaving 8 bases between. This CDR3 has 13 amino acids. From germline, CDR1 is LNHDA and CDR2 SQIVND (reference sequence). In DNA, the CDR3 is TGTGCCAGTAGTATCGAAGCGCCCGGGGAGCTGTTTTTT. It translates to CASSIEAPGELFF. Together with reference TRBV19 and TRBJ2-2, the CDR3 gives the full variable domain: DGGITQSPKYLFRKEGQNVTLSCEQNLNHDAMYWYRQDPGQGLRLIYYSQIVNDFQKGDIAEGYSVSREKKESFPLTVTSAQKNPTAFYLCASSIEAPGELFFGEGSRLTVL.

The CDR3 DNA is TGTGCCAGTAGTACTCTAGGAGGGGGCCTCAATCAGCCCCAGCATTTT. Its translation is CASSTLGGGLNQPQHF. The V gene is TRBV19, the J gene TRBJ1-5, with 7 bases aligning to TRBD1. There are 16 residues in the CDR3. After removal of 4 bases from V and 3 bases from J, the junction contained 9 bases not matched to a gene. The germline V gene encodes CDR1 LNHDA and CDR2 SQIVND (reference sequence).

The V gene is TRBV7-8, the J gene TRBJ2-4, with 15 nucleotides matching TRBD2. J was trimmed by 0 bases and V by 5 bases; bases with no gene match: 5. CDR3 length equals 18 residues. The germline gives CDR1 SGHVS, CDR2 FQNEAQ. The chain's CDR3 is CASSPGLAGGLAKNIQYF. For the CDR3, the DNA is TGTGCCAGCAGCCCGGGACTAGCGGGGGGACTAGCCAAAAACATTCAGTACTTC. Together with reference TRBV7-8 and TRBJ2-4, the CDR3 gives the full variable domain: GAGVSQSPRYKVAKRGQDVALRCDPISGHVSLFWYQQALGQGPEFLTYFQNEAQLDKSGLPSDRFFAERPEGSVSTLKIQRTQQEDSAVYLCASSPGLAGGLAKNIQYFGAGTRLSVL.

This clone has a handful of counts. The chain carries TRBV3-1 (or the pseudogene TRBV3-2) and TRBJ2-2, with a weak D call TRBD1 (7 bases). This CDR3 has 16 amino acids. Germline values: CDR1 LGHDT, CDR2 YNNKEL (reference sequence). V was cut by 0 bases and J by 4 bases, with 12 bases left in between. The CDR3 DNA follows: TGTGCCAGCAGCCAAGAAAACAGGGGAGGCACCGGGGAGCTGTTTTTT. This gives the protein CASSQENRGGTGELFF.